This TCR beta chain was sequenced for a study of blood T cells in healthy people across ages. The study's findings and limits: It was the long-lived donors that had more naive CD4+ cells and higher diversity than aged donors.

Researchers report isolating at least 6.5 million PBMCs per sample. The germline V gene has CDR1 DFQATT and CDR2 SNEGSKA (reference sequence). The CDR3 runs to 13 residues. V lost 1 base, J lost 6 bases, and 9 bases lay in between. The authors ran a second PCR of roughly 6 to 12 cycles using a sample-barcoded 5' primer and a J-beta primer mix. One entry per CDR3 protein, called by TCRdb with MiXCR from the 5' RACE reads. The sample holds some 550,000 distinct CDR3 sequences, more than 45% seen once. This clonotype occurred a few times. Its specificity is not known. The TCR was taken from a man older than 75 in good health. V and J are TRBV20-1 and TRBJ1-4; D remains ambiguous. The sequenced material came from blood. The CDR3 loop is CSARGGFDEKLFF. Written as DNA, the CDR3 is TGCAGTGCTAGAGGAGGGTTCGATGAAAAACTGTTTTTT.